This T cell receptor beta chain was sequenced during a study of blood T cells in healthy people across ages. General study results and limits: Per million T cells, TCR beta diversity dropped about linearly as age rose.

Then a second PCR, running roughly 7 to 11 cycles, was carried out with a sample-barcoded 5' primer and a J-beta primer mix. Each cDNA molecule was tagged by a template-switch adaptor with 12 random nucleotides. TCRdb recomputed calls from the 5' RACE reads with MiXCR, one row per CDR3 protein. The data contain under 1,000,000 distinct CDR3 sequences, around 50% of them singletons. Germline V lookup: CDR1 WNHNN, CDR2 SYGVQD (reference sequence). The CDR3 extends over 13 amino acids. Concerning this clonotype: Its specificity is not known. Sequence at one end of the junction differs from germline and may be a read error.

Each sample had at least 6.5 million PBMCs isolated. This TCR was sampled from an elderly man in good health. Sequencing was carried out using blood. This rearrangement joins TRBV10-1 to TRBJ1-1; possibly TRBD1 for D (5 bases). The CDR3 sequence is CACSADTGTEAFF. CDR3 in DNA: TGCGCCTGCAGTGCGGACACGGGCACTGAAGCTTTCTTT.